These T cell receptor beta chains were read from a single sample in a study of post-analysis software for immune sequencing data. TCRdb redid the calling of the PCR reads with MiXCR, one entry per CDR3 protein. This table has 430,000 or so distinct CDR3 sequences, approximately 39% appearing once. Sequenced: blood. The receptors were sampled from a girl aged 2 to 9 with multiple sclerosis. CDR3s include the opening cysteine and the closing phenylalanine or tryptophan. The D gene is left open where the match is weak. Some rows have no size entry. The others give once, few or many, or a class for an expanded clone.

size	D	V	J	CDR3	DNA
NA	NA	TRBV2	TRBJ2-7	CASSVEQFGGQYF	TGTGCCAGCAGCGTTGAGCAATTCGGTGGGCAGTACTTC
NA	NA	TRBV5-1	TRBJ2-5	CASSLDLAGVWEETQYF	TGCGCCAGCAGCTTGGATCTGGCAGGGGTTTGGGAAGAGACCCAGTACTTC
NA	NA	TRBV6-5	TRBJ2-7	CASSYSYRARYEQYF	TGTGCCAGCAGTTACTCGTATAGAGCCCGCTACGAGCAGTACTTC
NA	TRBD1	TRBV7-8	TRBJ1-4	CASSPRTGVGEKLFF	TGTGCCAGCAGCCCCCGGACAGGGGTTGGTGAAAAACTGTTTTTT
few	NA	TRBV7-2	TRBJ2-3	CASSLEVGTSSTDTQYF	TGTGCCAGCAGCTTAGAGGTGGGGACCTCTAGCACAGATACGCAGTATTTT
few	TRBD2	TRBV5-1	TRBJ2-7	CASSLDGRGLDEQYF	TGCGCCAGCAGCTTGGACGGGAGGGGTTTGGACGAGCAGTACTTC
few	TRBD1	TRBV7-8	TRBJ1-1	CASSPTGGTEAFF	TGTGCCAGCAGCCCCACAGGGGGGACTGAAGCTTTCTTT
NA	NA	TRBV29-1	TRBJ1-1	CSGAHTNTEAFF	TGCAGCGGCGCCCATACGAACACTGAAGCTTTCTTT
few	NA	TRBV6-2/TRBV6-3	TRBJ2-5	CASGWVGETQYF	TGTGCCAGCGGATGGGTCGGAGAGACCCAGTACTTC
once	TRBD1	TRBV5-6	TRBJ1-2	CASSYMDREFPDYGYTF	TGTGCCAGCAGCTACATGGACAGGGAGTTTCCAGACTATGGCTACACCTTC
NA	TRBD2	TRBV20-1	TRBJ2-1	CSARDSRGSGPTSSYNEQFF	TGCAGTGCTAGGGATAGTCGGGGTAGCGGGCCTACCAGCTCCTACAATGAGCAGTTCTTC
many	NA	TRBV28	TRBJ2-6	CASSLWPDTVGRSGANVLTF	TGTGCCAGCAGCCTATGGCCCGACACGGTGGGGAGGTCTGGGGCCAACGTCCTGACTTTC
few	NA	TRBV12-3/TRBV12-4	TRBJ2-7	CASMVRGHTYEQYF	TGTGCCAGCATGGTCAGAGGTCACACCTACGAGCAGTACTTC
NA	TRBD1	TRBV5-1	TRBJ2-5	CASSADRASETQYF	TGCGCCAGCAGCGCGGACAGGGCGTCGGAGACCCAGTACTTC
NA	NA	TRBV28	TRBJ1-4	CASLGEAGGEKLFF	TGTGCCAGCCTAGGGGAAGCAGGAGGTGAAAAACTGTTTTTT
NA	TRBD2	TRBV12-3/TRBV12-4	TRBJ2-1	CASSLGLGGNEQFF	TGTGCCAGCAGTCTCGGACTAGGAGGCAATGAGCAGTTCTTC
NA	NA	TRBV12-3/TRBV12-4	TRBJ1-2	CASSSSANYGYTF	TGTGCCAGCAGTTCAAGTGCTAACTATGGCTACACCTTC
NA	NA	TRBV4-1	TRBJ2-3	CASSQDDVTDTQYF	TGCGCCAGCAGCCAAGATGATGTGACAGATACGCAGTATTTT
few	NA	TRBV25-1	TRBJ1-6	CASSVLGSGLHSPLHF	TGTGCCAGCAGTGTCCTGGGGAGCGGGCTACATTCACCCCTCCACTTT
NA	TRBD2	TRBV7-2	TRBJ2-1	CASSLVGTRVEQFF	TGTGCCAGCAGCTTGGTCGGGACTAGAGTTGAGCAGTTCTTC
NA	TRBD1	TRBV6-2/TRBV6-3	TRBJ1-1	CASGEQGEYTEAFF	TGTGCCAGCGGCGAACAGGGGGAATACACTGAAGCTTTCTTT
NA	TRBD1	TRBV24-1	TRBJ1-4	CATSEGIGTAGEKLFF	TGTGCCACCAGTGAGGGCATCGGGACAGCGGGTGAAAAACTGTTTTTT
NA	TRBD1	TRBV6-5	TRBJ2-7	CASSPDRGSPYEQYF	TGTGCCAGCAGTCCGGACAGGGGTAGTCCCTACGAGCAGTACTTC
once	NA	TRBV20-1	TRBJ1-2	CSASGRGHGYTF	TGCAGTGCTAGCGGCAGGGGACATGGCTACACCTTC
few	TRBD1	TRBV7-8	TRBJ2-4	CASSLVYRGLAKNIQYF	TGTGCCAGCAGCTTAGTTTACAGGGGTTTAGCCAAAAACATTCAGTACTTC
few	TRBD2	TRBV7-8	TRBJ2-3	CASSLRLAGGIDTQYF	TGTGCCAGCAGCCTGCGACTAGCGGGGGGGATAGATACGCAGTATTTT
few	TRBD2	TRBV5-1	TRBJ2-7	CAGSRTSGTAGEQYF	TGCGCCGGCAGCCGGACTAGCGGGACCGCTGGAGAGCAGTACTTC
few	NA	TRBV5-1	TRBJ2-7	CASSPGRQVYEQYF	TGCGCCAGCAGCCCCGGGAGACAGGTCTACGAGCAGTACTTC
NA	TRBD2	TRBV7-9	TRBJ2-5	CASSLRGESHLEGRETQYF	TGTGCCAGCAGCTTACGGGGGGAGAGCCACCTTGAGGGCCGAGAGACCCAGTACTTC
NA	NA	TRBV20-1	TRBJ2-7	CSARVVPGITSYEQYF	TGCAGTGCTAGAGTAGTACCGGGGATCACCTCCTACGAGCAGTACTTC
once	TRBD1	TRBV28	TRBJ2-1	CASSPGQGILYNEQFF	TGTGCCAGCAGCCCGGGACAGGGGATACTTTACAATGAGCAGTTCTTC
NA	NA	TRBV7-9	TRBJ1-3	CASSLTHTPSGNTIYF	TGTGCCAGCAGCCTCACTCATACACCCTCTGGAAACACCATATATTTT
many	NA	TRBV7-3	TRBJ2-2	CASSLLPGANTGELFF	TGTGCCAGCAGCTTACTACCAGGAGCGAACACCGGGGAGCTGTTTTTT
NA	NA	TRBV7-9	TRBJ2-7	CASSWGTNEQYF	TGTGCCAGCAGCTGGGGGACAAACGAGCAGTACTTC
NA	NA	TRBV11-2	TRBJ2-5	CASRRFGADETQYF	TGTGCCAGCCGGAGGTTTGGGGCGGACGAGACCCAGTACTTC
NA	NA	TRBV7-2	TRBJ2-7	CASSLDAGEQYF	TGTGCCAGCAGCTTAGATGCTGGCGAGCAGTACTTC
few	NA	TRBV27	TRBJ2-5	CASSTYRVGTQYF	TGTGCCAGCAGTACCTACAGGGTCGGGACCCAGTACTTC
once	NA	TRBV6-5	TRBJ2-3	CASSYQSAGPTVTDTQYF	TGTGCCAGCAGTTACCAATCAGCAGGTCCCACAGTTACAGATACGCAGTATTTT
NA	NA	TRBV12-3/TRBV12-4	TRBJ2-7	CASSLRSGGSYEQYF	TGTGCCAGCAGTTTAAGGTCGGGCGGCTCCTACGAGCAGTACTTC